This entry lists 2 T cell receptor beta chains sequenced from one sample in a study of CXCR3-negative and CXCR3-positive naive CD8 T cells. Findings and limits, study-wide: TRB CDR3s were more hydrophobic in CXCR3-positive than in CXCR3-negative naive cells.

No antigen is known for these receptors. With UMI labels, 5' RACE was used to prepare the TRB cDNA libraries. TCRdb derives one entry per CDR3 protein from the 5' RACE reads, leaving out DNA. This sample contains over 95,000 distinct CDR3 sequences. Sequencing input: naive CXCR3+ CD8+ T cells from blood. The subset was: CD45RO-CCR7+CD27+CD95- naive CD8+ T cells expressing CXCR3 (TNR3+). All receptors derive from a human donor in good health. Some clones in this sample may be carry-over from other donors' samples.

The rearrangement joins TRBV28 to TRBJ2-5; TCRdb gives TRBD2 as the D gene, but with no DNA this cannot be confirmed. The CDR3 consists of 15 residues. Germline V gene sequence: CDR1 MDHEN, CDR2 SYDVKM. The CDR3 sequence is CASTDLAGGGETQYF.

The V call is TRBV7-8, the J call TRBJ2-1; checking the TCRdb D call of TRBD2 is not possible without DNA. This CDR3 is 17 amino acids long. Per the germline V gene, CDR1 is SGHVS and CDR2 is FQNEAQ. The chain's CDR3 is CASSLGLGLLSYNEQFF.